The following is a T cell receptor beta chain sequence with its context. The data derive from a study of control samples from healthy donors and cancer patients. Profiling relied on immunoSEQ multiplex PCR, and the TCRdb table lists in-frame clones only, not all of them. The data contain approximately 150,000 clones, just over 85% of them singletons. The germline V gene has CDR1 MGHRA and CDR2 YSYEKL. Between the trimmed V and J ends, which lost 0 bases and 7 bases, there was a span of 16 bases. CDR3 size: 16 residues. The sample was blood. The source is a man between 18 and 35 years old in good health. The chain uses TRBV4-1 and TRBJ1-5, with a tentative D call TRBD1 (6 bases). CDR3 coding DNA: TGCGCCAGCAGCCAAGATGGAACAGGGAAGAGGCAGCCCCAGCATTTT. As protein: CASSQDGTGKRQPQHF.